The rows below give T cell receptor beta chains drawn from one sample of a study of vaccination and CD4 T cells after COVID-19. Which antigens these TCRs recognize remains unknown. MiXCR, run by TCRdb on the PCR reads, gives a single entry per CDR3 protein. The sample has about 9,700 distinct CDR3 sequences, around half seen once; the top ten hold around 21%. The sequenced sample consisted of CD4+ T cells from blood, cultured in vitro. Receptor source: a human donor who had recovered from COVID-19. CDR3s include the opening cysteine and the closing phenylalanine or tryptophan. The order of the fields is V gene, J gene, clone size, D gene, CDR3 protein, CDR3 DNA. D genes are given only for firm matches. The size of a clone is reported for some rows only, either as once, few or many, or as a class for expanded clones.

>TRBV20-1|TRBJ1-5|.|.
CSASSGSGNQPQHF
TGCAGTGCTAGTTCCGGGTCGGGCAATCAGCCCCAGCATTTT
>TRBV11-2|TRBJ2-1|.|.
CASSLAGKVFF
TGTGCCAGCAGCTTAGCCGGGAAGGTGTTCTTC
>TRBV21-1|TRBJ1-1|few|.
CAQTGGSEAFF
TGTGCCCAGACCGGGGGCAGCGAAGCTTTCTTT
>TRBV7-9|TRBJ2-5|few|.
CASSLDWPQTQYF
TGTGCCAGCAGCTTAGACTGGCCCCAGACCCAGTACTTC
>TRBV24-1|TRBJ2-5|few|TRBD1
CATSDPGQAFQETQYF
TGTGCCACCAGTGATCCTGGACAGGCCTTCCAAGAGACCCAGTACTTC
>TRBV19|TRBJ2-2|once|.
CASSIEGGRTGELFF
TGTGCCAGTAGTATAGAGGGGGGAAGGACCGGGGAGCTGTTTTTT
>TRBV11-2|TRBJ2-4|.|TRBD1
CASSFPGQGKNIQYF
TGTGCCAGCAGCTTTCCGGGACAGGGGAAAAACATTCAGTACTTC
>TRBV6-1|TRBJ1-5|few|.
CASSEALGGFKPQHF
TGTGCCAGCAGTGAAGCGCTAGGAGGGTTTAAGCCCCAGCATTTT
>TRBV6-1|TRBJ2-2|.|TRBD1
CASSRTGGELFF
TGTGCCAGCAGTAGGACAGGCGGGGAGCTGTTTTTT
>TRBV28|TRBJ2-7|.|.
CASSPPAIAEQYF
TGTGCCAGCAGTCCCCCAGCGATTGCCGAGCAGTACTTC
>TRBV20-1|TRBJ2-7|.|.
CSARETGLWANEQYF
TGCAGTGCTAGAGAAACAGGGCTCTGGGCCAACGAGCAGTACTTC
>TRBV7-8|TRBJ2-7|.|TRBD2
CASSQLAGGFLYEQYF
TGTGCCAGCAGCCAACTAGCGGGAGGTTTCCTCTACGAGCAGTACTTC
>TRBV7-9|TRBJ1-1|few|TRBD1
CASSYMGQGTEAFF
TGTGCCAGCAGCTATATGGGACAGGGAACTGAAGCTTTCTTT
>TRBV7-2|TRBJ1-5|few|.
CASSLNRALGQPQHF
TGTGCCAGCAGCTTGAACAGGGCCCTGGGTCAGCCCCAGCATTTT
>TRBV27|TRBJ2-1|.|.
CASSWVFEQFF
TGTGCCAGCAGTTGGGTCTTTGAGCAGTTCTTC
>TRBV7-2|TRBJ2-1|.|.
CASSLLVEGNEQFF
TGTGCCAGCAGCTTACTTGTGGAGGGGAATGAGCAGTTCTTC
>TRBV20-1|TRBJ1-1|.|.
CSARLETEAFF
TGCAGTGCTAGGTTAGAGACTGAAGCTTTCTTT
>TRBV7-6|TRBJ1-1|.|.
CASSLVHGNTEAFF
TGTGCCAGCAGCTTAGTGCATGGGAACACTGAAGCTTTCTTT
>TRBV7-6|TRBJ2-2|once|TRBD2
CASSFSGTSGMTGELFF
TGTGCCAGCAGCTTTAGCGGGACTAGCGGGATGACGGGGGAGCTGTTTTTT
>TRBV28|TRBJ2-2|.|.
CASSWDGWTTQDTGELFF
TGTGCCAGCAGTTGGGACGGATGGACGACGCAGGACACCGGGGAGCTGTTTTTT
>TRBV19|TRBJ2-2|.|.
CASTQGADTGELFF
TGTGCCAGTACACAAGGAGCGGACACCGGGGAGCTGTTTTTT
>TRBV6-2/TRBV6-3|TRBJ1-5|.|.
CASRDTRGEKRNQPQHF
TGTGCCAGCAGGGACACCCGGGGGGAGAAGAGAAATCAGCCCCAGCATTTT
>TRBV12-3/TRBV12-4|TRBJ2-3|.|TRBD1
CASSSGQGHTDTQYF
TGTGCCAGCAGTTCGGGACAGGGCCACACAGATACGCAGTATTTT
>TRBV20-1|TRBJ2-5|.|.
CSASPSRGTSAAQETQYF
TGCAGTGCTAGCCCGAGCAGGGGCACTAGCGCGGCTCAAGAGACCCAGTACTTC
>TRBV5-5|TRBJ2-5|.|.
CASSLAYQETQYF
TGTGCCAGCAGCTTAGCGTACCAAGAGACCCAGTACTTC
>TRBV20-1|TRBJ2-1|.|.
CSASLRDPRSYNEQFF
TGCAGTGCTAGCCTACGGGACCCACGCTCCTACAATGAGCAGTTCTTC
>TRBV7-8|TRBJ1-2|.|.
CASSLESRNYGYTF
TGTGCCAGCAGCTTAGAATCGAGAAACTATGGCTACACCTTC
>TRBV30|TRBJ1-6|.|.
CACGVTEGSPLHF
TGTGCCTGCGGGGTTACCGAGGGTTCACCCCTCCACTTT
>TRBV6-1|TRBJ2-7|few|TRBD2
CASSLGSGTSGMFEQYF
TGTGCCAGCAGTCTCGGGAGCGGGACTAGCGGGATGTTCGAGCAGTACTTC
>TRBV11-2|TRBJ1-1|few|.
CASSTGTRNTEAFF
TGTGCCAGCAGCACCGGGACAAGAAACACTGAAGCTTTCTTT
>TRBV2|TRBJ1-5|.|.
CASSDGPSRPQHF
TGTGCCAGCAGCGACGGGCCCAGTCGGCCCCAGCATTTT
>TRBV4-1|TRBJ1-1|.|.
CASRGPTTNTEAFF
TGCGCCAGCAGAGGACCGACGACGAACACTGAAGCTTTCTTT
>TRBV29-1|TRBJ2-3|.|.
CSVGPSSTDTQYF
TGCAGCGTGGGCCCTTCTAGCACAGATACGCAGTATTTT
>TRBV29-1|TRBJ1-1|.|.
CSVEGNQNTEAFF
TGCAGCGTTGAGGGGAATCAGAACACTGAAGCTTTCTTT
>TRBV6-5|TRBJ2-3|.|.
CASSYPRTGSTDTQYF
TGTGCCAGCAGTTACCCACGCACAGGAAGCACAGATACGCAGTATTTT
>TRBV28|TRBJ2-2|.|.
CASSSRGTNTGELFF
TGTGCCAGCAGTTCCAGGGGAACGAACACCGGGGAGCTGTTTTTT
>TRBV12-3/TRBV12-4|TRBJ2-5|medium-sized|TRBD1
CASSLGGGTGEIETQYF
TGTGCCAGCAGTTTAGGGGGAGGGACAGGGGAGATTGAGACCCAGTACTTC
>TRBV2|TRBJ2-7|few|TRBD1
CASSLGTGPYEQYF
TGTGCCAGCAGTCTAGGGACAGGCCCCTACGAGCAGTACTTC
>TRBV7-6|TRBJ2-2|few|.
CASSPWVAVNTGELFF
TGTGCCAGCAGCCCCTGGGTAGCCGTTAACACCGGGGAGCTGTTTTTT
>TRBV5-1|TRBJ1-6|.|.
CASSLDGNSPLHF
TGCGCCAGCAGCTTGGATGGAAATTCACCCCTCCACTTT
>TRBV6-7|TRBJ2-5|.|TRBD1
CASSYSRGHQETQYF
TGTGCCAGCAGTTACTCGAGGGGGCACCAAGAGACCCAGTACTTC